One sample yielded the 9 T cell receptor beta chains listed below, sequenced in a study of blood T cell repertoires in COVID-19. TCRdb keeps only in-frame clones here, not all; method: immunoSEQ multiplex PCR. The top ten hold roughly 8.8% of the sample, which has about 68,000 clones, 80% to 90% seen once. Material: peripheral blood. The receptor source for this set is a man between 25 and 39 years old with acute or convalescent COVID-19.

This clone was seen a single time. The CDR3 spells CASSSYSTSGVTGELFF. DNA of the CDR3: TGTGCCAGCAGCTCTTACTCAACCTCAGGGGTAACCGGGGAGCTGTTTTTT. V is TRBV11-3 and J is TRBJ2-2, with D tentatively TRBD1 (6 bases). Germline V gene data show CDR1 as SGHNT and CDR2 as YENEEA. Trimming took off 4 bases at V and 5 bases at J, with 20 bases between the two ends. CDR3 size: 17 residues. Based on the CDR3 plus reference TRBV11-3 and TRBJ2-2, the full variable domain is EAGVVQSPRYKIIEKKQPVAFWCNPISGHNTLYWYLQNLGQGPELLIRYENEEAVDDSQLPKDRFSAERLKGVDSTLKIQPAELGDSAVYLCASSSYSTSGVTGELFFGEGSRLTVL.

The rearrangement uses TRBV7-3 and TRBJ2-1; 7 nucleotides match TRBD1. Looked up from germline, CDR1 is SGHTA and CDR2 is FQGTGA. This CDR3 has 14 residues. V shed 5 bases and J 5 bases; nucleotides not matched to a gene: 6. CDR3 sequence reads: CASSTDRIDNEQFF. In DNA form, the CDR3 reads TGTGCCAGCAGCACGGACAGGATAGACAATGAGCAGTTCTTC.

With regard to this clone: The sample contains more than one DNA sequence encoding this CDR3. The rearrangement links TRBV7-3 to TRBJ2-1; perhaps TRBD2 as D (6 bases). The germline CDR1 and CDR2 sequences are SGHTA and FQGTGA. There are 12 residues in the CDR3. V gave up 1 base and J gave up 10 bases, with 8 bases separating them. The chain's CDR3 is CASSLNGGEQFF. Here the CDR3 DNA reads TGTGCCAGCAGCTTAAACGGGGGAGAGCAGTTCTTC.

This clone has only a few counts. J is TRBJ2-3 and V is TRBV28, with 9 positions matching TRBD1. Looked up from germline, CDR1 is MDHEN and CDR2 is SYDVKM. The CDR3 spans 16 residues. Trimming took 6 bases from V and 4 from J; bases not matched to a gene: 11. The CDR3 sequence is CASSPSGGQGSDTQYF. The CDR3 DNA sequence: TGTGCCAGCAGCCCCTCGGGGGGACAGGGATCAGATACGCAGTATTTT.

The V and J genes are TRBV2 and TRBJ1-6; D gene uncertain. CDR3 length: 14 amino acids. The germline V gene encodes CDR1 SNHLY and CDR2 FYNNEI. Deletions cut 7 bases from V and 6 bases from J, with 13 bases between. This CDR3 reads CASNVGEVNSPLHF. DNA for the CDR3: TGTGCCAGCAATGTGGGAGAAGTTAATTCACCCCTCCACTTT.

Here the CDR3 reads CGRQSSREGLLNTGELFF. The CDR3 DNA follows: TGTGGCAGACAGTCCTCGCGGGAGGGCCTATTGAACACCGGGGAGCTGTTTTTT. V is TRBV27 and J is TRBJ2-2; TRBD2 aligns across 9 bases. The CDR3 has 18 residues. Germline V gives CDR1 MNHEY, CDR2 SMNVEV (reference sequence).

The chain recombines TRBV13 with TRBJ2-1; no reliable D call. This CDR3 spans 12 amino acids. Trimming stripped 0 bases from V and 10 bases from J, with 7 bases between. Germline V gene lookup returns CDR1 PRHDT and CDR2 FYEKMQ (reference sequence). In DNA, the CDR3 is TGTGCCAGCAGCTTAGGGTTCGGGGAGCAGTTCTTC. Amino acid sequence: CASSLGFGEQFF.

The rearrangement joins TRBV7-2 to TRBJ2-1; D gene uncertain. Germline values: CDR1 SGHTA, CDR2 FQGNSA. This CDR3 contains 11 residues. Trimming shortened V by 6 bases and J by 6 bases, and 6 bases separated the two germline ends. The CDR3 loop is CASSQFNEQFF. Written as DNA, the CDR3 is TGTGCCAGCAGTCAATTCAATGAGCAGTTCTTC.

This clone was found a few times. The chain combines TRBV2 with TRBJ2-1, with D maybe TRBD1 (6 bases). Trimming took off 5 bases at V and 10 bases at J, with 12 bases between the two ends. CDR1 and CDR2 from the germline V gene are SNHLY and FYNNEI. This CDR3 is 12 amino acids long. CDR3 loop: CASSRTGTEQFF. Here the CDR3 DNA reads TGTGCCAGCAGTCGAACAGGGACAGAGCAGTTCTTC.